The 21 T cell receptor beta chains given below trace back to one sample, sequenced in a study of T-cell reconstitution after alpha-beta-depleted transplantation in children (TCRdb year 2016). Taken with the paper, the label for treatment or condition translates to: allogeneic hematopoietic cell transplantation with graft depleted of TCRalphabeta T cells and CD19 B cells. The method behind the library was PCR. The reads were generated on an Illumina HiSeq 2500. TCR libraries were prepared with molecular barcoding, using unique molecular identifiers to normalize TCRbeta repertoire quantification. Through fastp at Q25 and MiXCR, TCRdb rebuilt clones from the public reads, retaining in-frame beta chains. One record per CDR3 amino acid sequence lists the most common genes and DNA. The sample table records 400,000 to 450,000 distinct CDR3 sequences; roughly two fifths of these occur just once. The ten most abundant clones make up 27% of the sample.

Sample: PBMCs, taken before TCRalphabeta/CD19-depleted stem cell transplant. These receptors originate from a girl between 2 and 10 years old with aplastic anemia, due to receive a stem cell transplant.

As regards this clonotype: A much larger clone sits a single nucleotide away, making a read error possible. DNA of the CDR3: TGCAGTGCTGGTTACAGGGTGGGGAAGCAGTACTTC. The encoded protein is CSAGYRVGKQYF. The chain carries TRBV20-1 and TRBJ2-7; the D gene is possibly TRBD1 (6 bases). Trimming removed 5 bases from V and 8 bases from J, with 16 bases in between. The CDR3 spans 12 residues. The germline V gene encodes CDR1 DFQATT and CDR2 SNEGSKA (reference sequence).

This clonotype came up many times. The chain carries TRBV18 and TRBJ2-3; D is ambiguous. V was shortened by 0 bases and J by 1 base, with 11 bases between the two germline ends. The CDR3 covers 16 residues. Germline CDR1 KGHSH, CDR2 LQKENI. The CDR3 DNA sequence: TGTGCCAGCTCACCACCTACACTCGTCGGCACAGATACGCAGTATTTT. Its translation is CASSPPTLVGTDTQYF.

This clonotype was counted at least ten times. This chain uses TRBV12-3 or TRBV12-4 with TRBJ1-2; D not certain. The V end lost 6 bases, the J end lost 5 bases, and 10 bases lay between the germline ends. The length of the CDR3 is 12 residues. This CDR3 is CASSYRSYGYTF. The CDR3 nucleotides read TGTGCCAGCAGCTATCGGTCATATGGCTACACCTTC.

This clonotype has only a few counts. J is TRBJ2-7 and V is TRBV5-5; 10 bases map to TRBD2. This CDR3 comprises 15 residues. Germline V gives CDR1 SGHKS, CDR2 YYEKEE (reference sequence). V shed 2 bases and J 2 bases; nucleotides not matched to a gene: 4. The CDR3 DNA reads as TGTGCCAGCAGCTTCGGACTAGCGGATACCTACGAGCAGTACTTC. Translating gives CASSFGLADTYEQYF.

The rearrangement joins TRBV20-1 to TRBJ2-7; tentative D call: TRBD2 (6 bases). CDR1 and CDR2 from the germline V gene are DFQATT and SNEGSKA (reference sequence). The CDR3 sequence is 12 residues long. DNA for the CDR3: TGCACCGCTGGGACTCCGCATAGAGAGCAGTACTTC. Translation: CTAGTPHREQYF.

V is TRBV4-2 and J is TRBJ1-1; maybe TRBD1 (6 bases). The ends were cut back, 3 bases at V and 4 bases at J, with 24 bases in the middle. CDR1 and CDR2 from the germline V gene are LGHNA and YNFKEQ. CDR3 length: 18 residues. CDR3 loop: CASSHPGWGPKGLTEAFF. DNA for the CDR3: TGTGCCAGCAGCCACCCAGGGTGGGGGCCGAAAGGCCTCACTGAAGCTTTCTTT.

The gene calls are TRBV12-3 or TRBV12-4 and TRBJ2-3; either TRBD1 or TRBD2 may fit D (5 bases each). With 3 bases removed from V and 4 bases from J, the gap between germline ends came to 11 bases. The length of the CDR3 is 14 residues. CDR3 DNA: TGTGCCAGCAGTTTTCTGAGGGGTCCAGATACGCAGTATTTT. Translating it yields CASSFLRGPDTQYF.

The chain uses TRBV5-1 and TRBJ2-2; 8 bases agree with TRBD2. There are 17 residues in the CDR3. Per the germline V gene, CDR1 is SGHRS and CDR2 is YFSETQ. Trimming removed 3 bases from V and 4 bases from J; junction bases left unmatched: 11. CDR3 loop: CASSSQNGGAGTGELFF. In DNA form, the CDR3 reads TGCGCCAGCAGCTCGCAGAACGGGGGGGCCGGCACCGGGGAGCTGTTTTTT.

The chain couples TRBV10-1 to TRBJ2-1, with TRBD2 matching 10 bases. The CDR3 consists of 16 residues. Trimming removed 3 bases from V and 12 bases from J; junction bases left unmatched: 14. Germline CDR1 is WNHNN and CDR2 is SYGVQD (reference sequence). The CDR3 loop reads CASSDPASGSVVAQFF. CDR3 DNA sequence: TGCGCCAGCAGTGATCCTGCTAGCGGGAGTGTCGTCGCGCAGTTCTTC.

In this sample, this clonotype turned up once. CDR3 in DNA: TGTGCCAGCAGTGACGTGGGACTAGCGGGGGGGCCGGACACAGATACGCAGTATTTT. It encodes CASSDVGLAGGPDTDTQYF. The chain is built from TRBV2 and TRBJ2-3, with 16 bases identical to TRBD2. The CDR3 contains 19 residues. The V gene's germline CDR1 is SNHLY and CDR2 FYNNEI. Losses at the gene ends were 3 bases for V and 2 bases for J; bases not matched to a gene: 8.

The chain joins TRBV5-4 to TRBJ2-1; D is uncertain. The V end was cut by 0 bases, the J end by 8 bases, with 9 bases between. Germline-derived CDR1 and CDR2 are SGHNT and YYREEE (reference sequence). The CDR3 extends over 13 amino acids. The CDR3 DNA is TGTGCCAGCAGCTTGGGCGCAAAAGATGAGCAGTTCTTC. The encoded protein is CASSLGAKDEQFF.

This clonotype was found a few times. V gene TRBV3-1 combines with J gene TRBJ2-2, with 7 bases fitting TRBD2. Germline trimming cut 6 bases from V and 2 bases from J; bases unmatched to any gene: 21. CDR1 LGHDT and CDR2 YNNKEL come from the germline V gene (reference sequence). CDR3 length: 20 residues. This CDR3 reads CASSPRVRTTGLKNTGELFF. In DNA form, the CDR3 reads TGTGCCAGCAGTCCAAGGGTAAGGACGACGGGACTAAAAAACACCGGGGAGCTGTTTTTT.

This clonotype was detected many times. The chain joins TRBV4-1 to TRBJ2-1; D may correspond to TRBD1 or TRBD2 (5 bases each). The V end was cut by 0 bases, the J end by 5 bases, with 11 bases between. The CDR3 length is 15 residues. The germline V gene has CDR1 MGHRA and CDR2 YSYEKL. The CDR3 region has the DNA TGCGCCAGCAGCCAAGAAGGGTGGGGACACAATGAGCAGTTCTTC. It translates to CASSQEGWGHNEQFF.

V is TRBV18 and J is TRBJ2-3, with TRBD2 matching over 9 bases. The germline V gene has CDR1 KGHSH and CDR2 LQKENI. The V segment lost 3 bases and the J segment 1 base; nucleotides outside the gene matches: 5. This CDR3 contains 16 residues. This CDR3 is CASSPGLAIGTDTQYF. In DNA form, the CDR3 reads TGTGCCAGCTCACCGGGACTAGCTATCGGCACAGATACGCAGTATTTT.

This clonotype was detected a few times. The chain is built from TRBV20-1 and TRBJ2-4; D unclear. Germline V gene data show CDR1 as DFQATT and CDR2 as SNEGSKA (reference sequence). V lost 3 bases and J 7 bases, leaving 7 bases between the germline ends. The length of the CDR3 is 11 residues. Here the CDR3 DNA reads TGCAGTGCTAGCTTAACTAACATTCAGTACTTC. Protein sequence: CSASLTNIQYF.

This clonotype appeared once. This rearrangement joins TRBV28 to TRBJ2-7; TRBD1 is a possible D gene (5 bases). The germline gives CDR1 MDHEN, CDR2 SYDVKM. The CDR3 extends over 14 amino acids. The V end lost 4 bases, the J end lost 3 bases, and 13 bases lay between the germline ends. The DNA for the CDR3 is TGTGCCAGCAGTTCGCCCGATCAGGGCTACGAGCAGTACTTC. This gives the protein CASSSPDQGYEQYF.

In its sample, this clonotype was seen many times. This chain joins TRBV7-2 and TRBJ2-5; D is ambiguous. Looked up from germline, CDR1 is SGHTA and CDR2 is FQGNSA. Trimming removed 1 base from V and 5 bases from J, with 8 bases in between. The CDR3 is 13 residues long. The CDR3: CASSLVVRETQYF. The DNA of the CDR3 is TGTGCCAGCAGCTTAGTTGTACGGGAGACCCAGTACTTC.

The chain has TRBV7-2 and TRBJ2-5; TRBD2 matches at 7 bases. Looked up from germline, CDR1 is SGHTA and CDR2 is FQGNSA. The CDR3 has 14 amino acids. Trimming removed 4 bases from V and 2 bases from J; junction bases left unmatched: 4. CDR3 in amino acids: CASSYYGGQETQYF. Here the CDR3 DNA reads TGTGCCAGCAGCTACTACGGGGGGCAAGAGACCCAGTACTTC.

The chain joins TRBV6-1 to TRBJ2-2, with D unclear. The CDR3 is 13 residues long. V was shortened by 6 bases and J by 5 bases, with 10 bases between the two germline ends. Germline V lookup: CDR1 MNHNS, CDR2 SASEGT. CDR3 sequence (DNA): TGTGCCAGCAGCCGGCCTAGGACCGGGGAGCTGTTTTTT. It translates to CASSRPRTGELFF.

Concerning this clonotype itself: With a much larger clone just one base away, this may be a read error. The chain is built from TRBV12-3 or TRBV12-4 and TRBJ2-1, with D possibly TRBD2 on 5 matching bases. The CDR3 totals 15 residues. With 3 bases removed from V and 6 bases from J, the gap between germline ends came to 15 bases. The CDR3 sequence: CASSLRRGPCNEQFF. The CDR3 nucleotides read TGTGCCAGCAGTTTGAGACGGGGTCCCTGCAATGAGCAGTTCTTC.

The V call is TRBV6-2 or TRBV6-3, the J call TRBJ1-2, with TRBD1 as a possible D gene (6 bases). Trimming cost V 9 bases and J 4 bases, with 21 bases left between them. In germline, CDR1 is MNHEY, CDR2 SVGEGT. CDR3 size: 15 residues. Here the CDR3 reads CASRDPGQLLYGYTF. The CDR3 region has the DNA TGTGCCAGTAGGGACCCCGGACAGCTTCTCTATGGCTACACCTTC.